This TCR beta chain was identified during a study of vaccination and CD4 T cells after COVID-19 (dated by TCRdb to between 2022 and 2023). Context from the whole study: Convalescent patients had a positive SARS-CoV-2 result on nasal swab PCR, and of these patients, several had mild disease and one had severe disease. In under 13 COVID-19 convalescent patients and a handful of infection-naive healthy vaccine recipients, researchers compared the spike-specific CD4+ TCR repertoire from before mRNA vaccination with the repertoire from after. Post-COVID blood samples from convalescent patients were collected a median of roughly 100 days after diagnosis, with a range of 35 to 161 days. Participants got two doses of the Pfizer-BioNTech BNT162b2 vaccine (n=8) or two doses of the Moderna mRNA-1273 vaccine (n=2). The convalescent cohort comprised six males and four females, including two Hispanic individuals, seven Caucasians, two Asians and one multiracial person. Post-vaccine blood samples were taken a median of roughly 75 days after the second vaccine dose, with a range of 14 to 241 days. For stimulating the cultures, overlapping spike peptide pools were used, derived from SARS-CoV-2 as well as from the common cold coronaviruses HCoV-NL63, HCoV-OC43 and HCoV-229E. Control cultures received a CEFX viral epitope pool as the positive control, an HIV-1 Nef peptide pool as the negative control, or no peptide.

Points the paper makes about the study in general: Among the post-vaccine SARS-CoV-2-reactive clones in convalescent patients, a median about 87% showed up only after vaccination, which suggests vaccine-specific priming. In convalescent patients, nearly all vaccine-specific clones (304 of 307) were found to be mono-reactive for SARS-CoV-2 spike rather than cross-reactive with common cold coronaviruses. Relatively few convalescent patients were included in the study, and early timepoints after natural infection were not analyzed. The median count of SARS-CoV-2-reactive clonotypes went up from 20 to 25 after infection to a few dozen after vaccination, although the change was not significant.

Libraries were constructed by PCR. TCR sequencing of DNA from cultured CD4+ T cells used the Oncomine TCR Beta short-read assay at the Johns Hopkins FTIC core. Genomic DNA was extracted from the cultured CD4+ T cells with the QIAamp micro DNA kit. The Oncomine TCR Beta libraries from cultured CD4+ T cells were pooled using unique dual indexes and then sequenced on an Illumina iSeq 100. The authors' pipeline ran thus. Non-productive sequences were removed, and CDR3s not starting with C, not ending with F or W, or shorter than 7 amino acids were discarded. The MANAFEST web application identified antigen-specific clonotypes by comparing peptide-stimulated wells against reference wells and other culture wells. Positive clones required FDR below 0.05, an odds ratio above 5, and productive frequency above 0.1% in at least two of three replicate wells. Cross-reactive clonotypes were defined as significantly expanded in both SARS-CoV-2 spike wells and at least one common cold coronavirus spike condition. CDR3 homology was assessed with Levenshtein distances (stringdist) and unrooted phylogenetic trees (ape) in R version 3.6.1. TCRdb trimmed public reads at Q25 via fastp, called clones via MiXCR and kept in-frame beta chains. Each record represents a unique CDR3 protein, reported with the most common genes and DNA among its rows. The V and J calls were not made by the authors but by TCRdb's processing. The table for this sample lists roughly 3,800 distinct CDR3 sequences; around 19% of them were counted only once. The top ten constitute over 12% of the sample.

Based on the germline V gene, the CDR1 and CDR2 sequences are SGHTS and YDEGEE. Counted from cysteine to phenylalanine, this CDR3 has 15 amino acids. The retained sequence is limited to the CDR3, 45 bases, with the frame set at the first base. The junction carries 15 bases between V and J, which are trimmed by 2 bases and 4 bases respectively. Read against the paper, the sample's treatment or condition label means: roughly 10-day PBMC culture with coronavirus spike peptide pools or control peptides (ViraFEST assay). To expand antigen-specific T cells with peptide pools and then pick out the expanded clonotypes through TCR sequencing, the study relied on the ViraFEST assay. The convalescent patients' positive SARS-CoV-2 PCR tests were from March to December 2020, which was before the Alpha, Beta and Delta variants emerged in the United States. Each well held under 2.5 million PBMCs cultured in IMDM containing around 5% human AB serum and about 10 IU/ml IL-2, with about 10 ug/ml peptide pools added. Half of the culture medium was replaced with fresh IL-2-containing medium on days 3 and 7. After around 11 days of culture, CD4+ T cells were isolated by negative selection with the EasySep CD4+ T cell isolation kit. Ficoll-Paque Plus gradient centrifugation was used to isolate PBMCs from whole blood, and the isolated PBMCs were then either used fresh or cryopreserved at -140C. In general, triplicate wells were set up for every culture condition.

A few counts support this clonotype. Its antigen is currently not known. No much larger clone exists at a distance of one base, and base qualities are not known. This receptor was obtained from a human donor who had recovered from COVID-19. The V and J segments used are TRBV5-8 and TRBJ1-2, with no D gene named confidently. The sample consisted of CD4+ T cells from blood, cultured in vitro. Here the CDR3 is given as CASSLGLPTLYGYTF. At the DNA level, the sequence is TGTGCCAGCAGCTTAGGGCTACCCACCCTCTATGGCTACACCTTC.